One sample yielded the 22 T cell receptor beta chains listed below, sequenced in a study of blood T cells in healthy people across ages. It was with a sample-barcoded 5' primer and a J-beta primer mix that a second PCR of roughly 7 to 12 cycles was run. TCRdb re-called the 5' RACE reads with MiXCR, one entry per CDR3 protein. The sample comprises fewer than 1,000,000 distinct CDR3 sequences, around half of which are singletons, and around a sixth rests with the top ten. The specimen was blood. The source is an elderly man in good health.

This clonotype was counted only a few times. This chain uses TRBV19 with TRBJ2-1, with no clear D. Deletions cut 1 base from V and 2 bases from J, with 6 bases between. Per the germline V gene, CDR1 is LNHDA and CDR2 is SQIVND (reference sequence). The CDR3 runs to 14 residues. The CDR3 DNA follows: TGTGCCAGTAGTATAGGCGACACCTACAATGAGCAGTTCTTC. As protein: CASSIGDTYNEQFF.

This clonotype was counted at least ten times. The V call is TRBV20-1, the J call TRBJ2-3, with D tentatively TRBD1 or TRBD2 (5 bases each). Looked up from germline, CDR1 is DFQATT and CDR2 is SNEGSKA (reference sequence). The CDR3 loop spans 15 amino acids. Trimming shortened V by 3 bases and J by 4 bases, and 17 bases separated the two germline ends. CDR3 coding DNA: TGCAGTGCTAGTCCCGACGGGGAAGGGGCAGATACGCAGTATTTT. This translates into CSASPDGEGADTQYF.

The chain employs TRBV5-1 and TRBJ2-3; TRBD2 aligns across 7 bases. CDR3 length equals 14 residues. V trimming: 7 bases; J trimming: 6 bases; junction bases outside the gene matches: 11. CDR1 is SGHRS, CDR2 YFSETQ, per germline. CDR3 bases: TGCGCCAGCTCCCGGGAGGCCACCGGGGATACGCAGTATTTT. Residues: CASSREATGDTQYF. Based on the CDR3 plus reference TRBV5-1 and TRBJ2-3, the full variable domain is KAGVTQTPRYLIKTRGQQVTLSCSPISGHRSVSWYQQTPGQGLQFLFEYFSETQRNKGNFPGRFSGRQFSNSRSEMNVSTLELGDSALYLCASSREATGDTQYFGPGTRLTVL.

This clonotype was detected many times. V and J are TRBV2 and TRBJ2-2; either TRBD1 or TRBD2 may supply D (5 bases each). The CDR3 extends over 15 amino acids. V was trimmed by 2 bases and J by 6 bases, leaving 13 bases between them. Per the germline V gene, CDR1 is SNHLY and CDR2 is FYNNEI. The CDR3 DNA follows: TGTGCCAGCAGTGAACAGGGACCCGGGGCCGGGGAGCTGTTTTTT. As protein: CASSEQGPGAGELFF.

The gene calls are TRBV20-1 and TRBJ2-3; TRBD1 matches at 10 bases. Germline values: CDR1 DFQATT, CDR2 SNEGSKA (reference sequence). There are 14 residues in the CDR3. V was clipped by 6 bases and J by 5 bases; unmatched bases: 8. In DNA, the CDR3 is TGCAGTGCGGAACCGACAGGGGGCATAGATACGCAGTATTTT. Protein sequence: CSAEPTGGIDTQYF.

This clonotype was seen a handful of times. This rearrangement joins TRBV20-1 to TRBJ2-1; 13 bases map to TRBD2. With 5 bases clipped from V and 8 bases from J, the junction kept 12 bases outside the gene matches. CDR1 and CDR2 (germline): DFQATT, SNEGSKA (reference sequence). This CDR3 comprises 16 residues. CDR3 DNA: TGCAGTGCTTCGACGACTAGCGGGAGGACCGATTATGAGCAGTTCTTC. This translates into CSASTTSGRTDYEQFF.

The rearrangement links TRBV4-3 to TRBJ2-5; tentatively, D is TRBD1 (5 bases). CDR3 length: 14 amino acids. The germline V and J ends were trimmed by 0 bases and 9 bases, with 14 bases remaining between them. Germline CDR1 and CDR2: LGHNA and YSLEER. CDR3 sequence (DNA): TGCGCCAGCAGCCAAGAACCTTGGCAGGGTGCCCAGTACTTC. It specifies CASSQEPWQGAQYF.

The rearrangement joins TRBV9 to TRBJ2-1; D not resolved. The length of the CDR3 is 14 residues. V gave up 2 bases and J gave up 3 bases, with 9 bases separating them. CDR1 and CDR2 from the germline V gene are SGDLS and YYNGEE. CDR3 residues: CASSVVGNYNEQFF. CDR3 bases: TGTGCCAGCAGCGTCGTGGGGAACTACAATGAGCAGTTCTTC.

The V and J genes are TRBV7-2 and TRBJ2-3; D ambiguous. Germline loops: CDR1 SGHTA, CDR2 FQGNSA. Trimming took 7 bases from V and 2 from J, leaving 7 bases between them. This CDR3 has 12 amino acids. The CDR3 DNA follows: TGTGCCAGCAACTTCATCACAGATACGCAGTATTTT. Its translation: CASNFITDTQYF.

Concerning this clonotype itself: This could be a read error, since a much larger clone is one nucleotide away. The chain uses TRBV9 and TRBJ2-7, with a weak D call TRBD2 (5 bases). The CDR3 is made up of 13 amino acids. Germline values: CDR1 SGDLS, CDR2 YYNGEE. V was cut by 0 bases and J by 7 bases, with 11 bases left in between. As DNA, the CDR3 is TGTGCCAGCAGCGTAGAATGGCGAGGGGAGCAGTACTTC. Protein sequence: CASSVEWRGEQYF.

This clonotype has only a few counts. The chain carries TRBV28 and TRBJ2-3; D tentatively reads TRBD1 or TRBD2 (5 bases each). V was shortened by 6 bases and J by 4 bases, with 17 bases between the two germline ends. The CDR3 loop spans 15 amino acids. Per germline, CDR1 MDHEN and CDR2 SYDVKM. CDR3 in DNA: TGTGCCAGCAGATCGCAGGGCGGGCGGGCAGATACGCAGTATTTT. Its translation: CASRSQGGRADTQYF.

This clonotype appeared a few times. The chain links TRBV18 to TRBJ2-3; no clear D gene. Trimming stripped 3 bases from V and 6 bases from J, with 7 bases between. The CDR3 consists of 12 residues. Germline assignment: CDR1 KGHSH and CDR2 LQKENI. The CDR3 nucleotides read TGTGCCAGCTCACCGCACACGGATACGCAGTATTTT. Translated, it gives CASSPHTDTQYF.

The rearrangement uses TRBV5-1 and TRBJ2-1, with 12 positions matching TRBD2. Trimming cost V 3 bases and J 9 bases; bases outside gene matches: 4. CDR1 and CDR2 from the germline V gene are SGHRS and YFSETQ. CDR3 size: 14 residues. CDR3 in amino acids: CASSWTSGIPEQFF. CDR3 DNA: TGCGCCAGCAGCTGGACTAGCGGGATCCCTGAGCAGTTCTTC.

This clonotype was found a few times. The chain joins TRBV5-1 to TRBJ2-1; 8 bases match TRBD1. The CDR3 spans 17 residues. CDR1 is SGHRS, CDR2 YFSETQ, per germline. V lost 5 bases, J lost 6 bases, and 16 bases stayed unmatched. The CDR3 DNA is TGCGCCAGCAGACCGACCTTCGGACAGGGAGGAGGCAATGAGCAGTTCTTC. Translated: CASRPTFGQGGGNEQFF. The full variable domain, in which reference TRBV5-1 and TRBJ2-1 provide the parts outside the CDR3, is KAGVTQTPRYLIKTRGQQVTLSCSPISGHRSVSWYQQTPGQGLQFLFEYFSETQRNKGNFPGRFSGRQFSNSRSEMNVSTLELGDSALYLCASRPTFGQGGGNEQFFGPGTRLTVL.

This rearrangement joins TRBV21-1 to TRBJ2-4; the table gives TRBD2 as D, unverified against the DNA. TRBV21-1 is deemed a pseudogene. This CDR3 comprises 15 residues. The CDR3 bases are TGTGCCAGCAGCAACTTTCGGGAGGGACACAATGAGCAGTACTTC. Amino acid sequence: CASSNFREGHNEQYF.

This clonotype came up many times. This sequence joins TRBV6-5 and TRBJ2-5, with a possible D match to TRBD2 (6 bases). The CDR3 has 13 residues. Looked up from germline, CDR1 is MNHEY and CDR2 is SVGAGI. Trimming pared 8 bases from V and 2 bases from J, leaving 12 bases between. CDR3 residues: CASRREAQETQYF. The CDR3 DNA sequence: TGTGCCAGCCGGAGGGAGGCACAAGAGACCCAGTACTTC.

This clonotype has only one observation. V usage is TRBV25-1 and J usage is TRBJ2-2, with D perhaps matching TRBD2 (5 bases). The CDR3 has 14 amino acids. Germline CDR1 is MGHDK and CDR2 is SYGVNS. V lost 5 bases, J lost 6 bases, and 13 bases lay in between. CDR3 loop: CASSLTLGAGELFF. In DNA, the CDR3 is TGTGCCAGCAGTCTAACCCTGGGAGCCGGGGAGCTGTTTTTT.

The V call is TRBV28, the J call TRBJ2-2; D gene uncertain. The CDR3 contains 13 residues. Trimming shortened V by 7 bases and J by 4 bases, and 10 bases separated the two germline ends. Per the germline V gene, CDR1 is MDHEN and CDR2 is SYDVKM. DNA of the CDR3: TGTGCCAGCATCCAAGACCTCACCGGGGAGCTGTTTTTT. Its translation is CASIQDLTGELFF.

The chain links TRBV7-2 to TRBJ2-5, with 9 nucleotides matching TRBD1. The J call may be in error: the DNA end matches TRBJ2-7 better. This CDR3 is built from 16 residues. Germline V gene sequence: CDR1 SGHTA, CDR2 FQGNSA. The CDR3 region is CASSPGSGTGSHEQYF. The DNA of the CDR3 is TGTGCCAGCAGCCCCGGCTCCGGGACAGGGTCCCACGAGCAGTACTTC.

This clonotype was seen more than once but under ten times. This chain joins TRBV4-1 and TRBJ1-6; TRBD1 matches at 10 bases. The germline V gene encodes CDR1 MGHRA and CDR2 YSYEKL. The CDR3 spans 18 residues. J gave up 5 bases and V 0 bases, and 7 bases lay outside the gene matches. CDR3 nucleotide sequence: TGCGCCAGCAGCCAAGATGGAAGGACAGGGGGAAATAATTCACCCCTCCACTTT. Encoded protein: CASSQDGRTGGNNSPLHF.

The gene calls are TRBV5-1 and TRBJ2-1, with D possibly TRBD2 on 5 matching bases. Germline V CDR1 and CDR2: SGHRS, YFSETQ. CDR3 length equals 15 residues. Trimming took off 4 bases at V and 4 bases at J, with 15 bases between the two ends. For the CDR3, the DNA is TGCGCCAGCAGCCTGAGTCCGGACTCTTACAATGAGCAGTTCTTC. It translates to CASSLSPDSYNEQFF. The full variable domain, in which reference TRBV5-1 and TRBJ2-1 provide the parts outside the CDR3, is KAGVTQTPRYLIKTRGQQVTLSCSPISGHRSVSWYQQTPGQGLQFLFEYFSETQRNKGNFPGRFSGRQFSNSRSEMNVSTLELGDSALYLCASSLSPDSYNEQFFGPGTRLTVL.

V is TRBV20-1 and J is TRBJ2-3, with no clear D. Trimming pared 3 bases from V and 7 bases from J, leaving 20 bases between. CDR1 and CDR2 from the germline V gene are DFQATT and SNEGSKA (reference sequence). The CDR3 spans 15 residues. CDR3 sequence: CSARPRTRSTNTQYF. CDR3 nucleotide sequence: TGCAGTGCTAGGCCCCGCACACGGTCCACGAATACGCAGTATTTT.